The rows below give T cell receptor beta chains drawn from one sample of a study of T-cell memory formation after mild COVID-19. TCRdb re-called the 5' RACE reads with MiXCR, one entry per CDR3 protein. The sample consists of approximately 270,000 distinct CDR3 sequences, roughly 15% of them appearing once. Sequencing was carried out using PBMCs or a T cell subset sorted from them (not recorded which). The receptors come from a man between 18 and 35 years old who had mild COVID-19 (a few samples of this study predate the infection). Cell type and time point are not known. The CDR3 runs from the conserved cysteine through the conserved F or W. Fields, in order: V gene, J gene, D gene, clone size, CDR3 DNA, CDR3 protein. D genes are given only for firm matches. The listing skips clone size in some rows; elsewhere it reads once, few, many or a size class.

>TRBV7-2|TRBJ1-1|NA|few
TGTGCCAGCAGCGGGGGTGCAGGGAGGGAAGCTTTCTTT
CASSGGAGREAFF
>TRBV12-3/TRBV12-4|TRBJ1-6|TRBD1|few
TGTGCCAGCAGTTTGGGGACAGGCTTCTATAATTCACCCCTCCACTTT
CASSLGTGFYNSPLHF
>TRBV7-9|TRBJ1-2|TRBD1|many
TGTGCCAGCAGCCGTGCAGGGGGCGATGGCTACACCTTC
CASSRAGGDGYTF
>TRBV4-3|TRBJ1-1|NA|many
TGCGCCAGCAGCCAAACAATCGGGGACACTGAAGCTTTCTTT
CASSQTIGDTEAFF
>TRBV20-1|TRBJ1-1|TRBD1|few
TGCAGTGCTAGAAAGGGACAGCTGAACACTGAAGCTTTCTTT
CSARKGQLNTEAFF
>TRBV6-5|TRBJ2-3|NA|NA
TGTGCCAGCAGTTACCCCGCGTCGGAGGGGGGATCAGATACGCAGTATTTT
CASSYPASEGGSDTQYF
>TRBV18|TRBJ2-5|NA|NA
TGTGCCAGCTCACCACGTGGGCCCCAAGAGACCCAGTACTTC
CASSPRGPQETQYF
>TRBV6-5|TRBJ1-3|NA|NA
TGTGCCAGCAGTTCGGGCAGTTCAGGGACCATATATTTT
CASSSGSSGTIYF
>TRBV20-1|TRBJ2-2|NA|once
TGCAGTGCTAACAGCAGGACCACCGGGGAGCTGTTTTTT
CSANSRTTGELFF
>TRBV28|TRBJ2-5|TRBD2|NA
TGTGCCAGCAGTTTCCTAGCGGGGGGAGGAACCCAGTACTTC
CASSFLAGGGTQYF
>TRBV10-3|TRBJ2-6|NA|many
TGTGCCATCGAGCAGGTTGGGGCCAACGTCCTGACTTTC
CAIEQVGANVLTF
>TRBV5-1|TRBJ2-1|NA|many
TGCGCCAGCAGCCCTGGGACCTACAATGAGCAGTTCTTC
CASSPGTYNEQFF
>TRBV2|TRBJ2-2|TRBD1|many
TGTGCCAGCAGTGAAAGGCAGGGGGCCTTGGCCGGGGAGCTGTTTTTT
CASSERQGALAGELFF
>TRBV10-3|TRBJ2-5|NA|NA
TGTGCCATCAGTGCCCTAACGACGGGACAAGAGACCCAGTACTTC
CAISALTTGQETQYF
>TRBV10-3|TRBJ2-2|NA|many
TGTGCCATCAGTTTCACCGGGGAGCTGTTTTTT
CAISFTGELFF
>TRBV29-1|TRBJ1-1|TRBD1|NA
TGCAGCGTTGATTTTCCGGGACAGATGAACACTGAAGCTTTCTTT
CSVDFPGQMNTEAFF
>TRBV20-1|TRBJ1-6|NA|few
TGCAGTGCTAGAGGGGGCGTGGGGAGCTCCTATAATTCACCCCTCCACTTT
CSARGGVGSSYNSPLHF
>TRBV12-3/TRBV12-4|TRBJ1-2|NA|many
TGTGCCAGCAGCCGTGGCGCCTATGGTTTCTATGGCTACACCTTC
CASSRGAYGFYGYTF
>TRBV7-9|TRBJ2-7|NA|few
TGTGCCAGCAGCTTAGGCGGGGGACAGTCCCCATACGAGCAGTACTTC
CASSLGGGQSPYEQYF
>TRBV7-9|TRBJ1-2|NA|NA
TGTGCCAGCAGCTTAGACCAAATTACAGGGAATGGCTACACCTTC
CASSLDQITGNGYTF
>TRBV5-1|TRBJ2-2|NA|many
TGCGCCAGCAGCTTTTCACGGCAAGACGGGGAGCTGTTTTTT
CASSFSRQDGELFF
>TRBV20-1|TRBJ2-3|TRBD2|NA
TGCAGTGCTCCACTTCGATCTAGCGGGGGGGCGAGAGATACGCAGTATTTT
CSAPLRSSGGARDTQYF
>TRBV6-5|TRBJ2-2|NA|many
TGTGCCAGCAGTTGGGGGGGGCTCACCGGGGAGCTGTTTTTT
CASSWGGLTGELFF
>TRBV7-3|TRBJ1-1|NA|few
TGTGCCAGCAGCCCACCGGGGATGACTGAAGCTTTCTTT
CASSPPGMTEAFF
>TRBV7-2|TRBJ2-7|NA|few
TGTGCCAGCAGCTTATATCAAGGCGAGCAGTACTTC
CASSLYQGEQYF
>TRBV7-8|TRBJ2-5|NA|NA
TGTGCCAGCAGCTTTTTGGTGGGAGTGGAGACCCAGTACTTC
CASSFLVGVETQYF
>TRBV12-3/TRBV12-4|TRBJ1-4|TRBD1|NA
TGTGCCAGCAGACCCGGGACAGGGCCTGAAAAACTGTTTTTT
CASRPGTGPEKLFF
>TRBV20-1|TRBJ2-5|NA|NA
TGCAGTGCTCAAGGTGACACGATTCAAGAGACCCAGTACTTC
CSAQGDTIQETQYF
>TRBV5-1|TRBJ1-6|NA|NA
TGCGCCAGCAGCTTGGACAGGAGTGATTCACCCCTCCACTTT
CASSLDRSDSPLHF
>TRBV3-1|TRBJ2-1|TRBD1|NA
TGTGCCAGCAGTTCCCGGGACAGGGGGGTCAATGAGCAGTTCTTC
CASSSRDRGVNEQFF
>TRBV11-2|TRBJ2-3|NA|NA
TGTGCCAGCAGCTTTGAACGGAGGGGGGGCACAGATACGCAGTATTTT
CASSFERRGGTDTQYF
>TRBV29-1|TRBJ1-1|TRBD1|few
TGCAGCGTGTCGGGGACAGTTAACACTGAAGCTTTCTTT
CSVSGTVNTEAFF
>TRBV11-2|TRBJ2-3|TRBD2|NA
TGTGCCAGCAGCCCGCTAGCGGAATGGGGAGATACGCAGTATTTT
CASSPLAEWGDTQYF
>TRBV7-9|TRBJ1-1|NA|NA
TGTGCCAGCAGCCTAGAAGGGGTTAGCACCCGGTATATGAACACTGAAGCTTTCTTT
CASSLEGVSTRYMNTEAFF
>TRBV5-1|TRBJ2-3|TRBD2|few
TGCGCCAGCAGCCTCGGGACTAGCAAAGATACGCAGTATTTT
CASSLGTSKDTQYF
>TRBV18|TRBJ2-1|TRBD2|NA
TGTGCCAGCTCACTGTCTCTAGCGGTTACCTACAATGAGCAGTTCTTC
CASSLSLAVTYNEQFF
>TRBV5-1|TRBJ1-2|NA|NA
TGCGCCAGCAGCTTGGATCTGACAAACTATGGCTACACCTTC
CASSLDLTNYGYTF
>TRBV6-2/TRBV6-3|TRBJ2-1|NA|NA
TGTGTCAGCAGTTCTCCTAACAGCAATGAGCAGTTCTTC
CVSSSPNSNEQFF
>TRBV7-2|TRBJ2-5|NA|NA
TGTGCCAGCAGCCCGCTCGTTATCGGAGAGACCCAGTACTTC
CASSPLVIGETQYF
>TRBV5-1|TRBJ1-1|TRBD1|many
TGCGCCAGCAGCTTGCGACAGGGTCACACTGAAGCTTTCTTT
CASSLRQGHTEAFF
>TRBV12-3/TRBV12-4|TRBJ1-5|NA|NA
TGTGCCAGCAGTTCAGAACCCAATCAGCCCCAGCATTTT
CASSSEPNQPQHF
>TRBV19|TRBJ1-1|NA|few
TGTGCCAGTAGTCTGGGGATCGCTGAAGCTTTCTTT
CASSLGIAEAFF
>TRBV7-2|TRBJ2-1|TRBD1|few
TGTGCCAGCAGCCGACAGGGAGTGGATGAGCAGTTCTTC
CASSRQGVDEQFF
>TRBV5-6|TRBJ2-7|TRBD1|many
TGTGCCAGCAGCCCCGGGACAGGGCGCTCCTACGAGCAGTACTTC
CASSPGTGRSYEQYF
>TRBV7-9|TRBJ1-2|NA|NA
TGTGCCAGCAGCTTAGTCGCAGCCTTCTATGGCTACACCTTC
CASSLVAAFYGYTF
>TRBV9|TRBJ2-1|NA|NA
TGTGCCAGCAGCGTAGTAGGATCCCCCTCGGATGAGCAGTTCTTC
CASSVVGSPSDEQFF
>TRBV7-8|TRBJ2-3|TRBD2|NA
TGTGCCAGCAGCGATCGCACTAGCGGGGGGAATACGCAGTATTTT
CASSDRTSGGNTQYF
>TRBV6-2/TRBV6-3|TRBJ1-1|NA|few
TGTGCCAGCAGTCCCCGAGGGGATGTGGACACTGAAGCTTTCTTT
CASSPRGDVDTEAFF